This is a list of T cell receptor beta chains from one sample in a study of T cells in Graves' hyperthyroidism and ophthalmopathy. From the multiplex PCR reads, TCRdb called clonotypes with MiXCR, one entry per CDR3 protein. The sample lists around 500,000 distinct CDR3 sequences, approximately 14% seen once, with approximately 15% in the top ten. Material: blood. These receptors were obtained from a woman aged 40 to 49 with Graves' hyperthyroidism. Both conserved end residues are part of each CDR3. D genes are given only for firm matches. A clone size is listed for some rows: how often the clone was seen (once, few, many), or a class if it is expanded.

d_call clone_size j_call v_call cdr3_length cdr3_nt cdr3_aa
TRBD2 many TRBJ2-7 TRBV7-2 16 TGTGCCAGCAGCGAATCGGTTATACTAGCGGGAGATGAGCAGTACTTC CASSESVILAGDEQYF
. many TRBJ2-1 TRBV6-1 12 TGTGCCCTGAGGGACGTTTTCAATGAGCAGTTCTTC CALRDVFNEQFF
. . TRBJ2-7 TRBV24-1 11 TGTGCCACCAGTGCTTTTGGCGAGCAGTACTTC CATSAFGEQYF
. . TRBJ2-3 TRBV5-1 15 TGCGCCAGCAGCTTCGTGGCGCCTAACACAGATACGCAGTATTTT CASSFVAPNTDTQYF
. . TRBJ2-1 TRBV7-2 15 TGTGCCAGCAGCTTAGGTATGAAGACCTACAATGAGCAGTTCTTC CASSLGMKTYNEQFF
TRBD2 many TRBJ2-7 TRBV29-1 15 TGCAGCGTTGCGGGAGCGGGAGGGCCCTCTTACGAGCAGTACTTC CSVAGAGGPSYEQYF
TRBD1 many TRBJ1-2 TRBV6-8 16 TGTGCCAGCAGAACTCGGGACAGGGGGCCTAGAGGTGGCTACACCTTC CASRTRDRGPRGGYTF
. few TRBJ2-1 TRBV5-1 17 TGCGCCAGCAGCTCCTATACAGGGATGAGCTACTACAATGAGCAGTTCTTC CASSSYTGMSYYNEQFF
TRBD2 many TRBJ2-5 TRBV2 15 TGTGCCAGCACTTCCGGACTAGCGGGATGGGAGACCCAGTACTTC CASTSGLAGWETQYF
TRBD1 . TRBJ2-4 TRBV18 15 TGTGCCAGCTCACTTACGGACAGGACCAAAAACATTCAGTACTTC CASSLTDRTKNIQYF
. . TRBJ2-1 TRBV5-6 16 TGTGCCAGCAGTTCCGGGGCCGACATCTCCTACAATGAGCAGTTCTTC CASSSGADISYNEQFF
TRBD1 many TRBJ2-5 TRBV11-2 16 TGTGCCAGCAGCCCTACCGGGACAGGGGGACAAGAGACCCAGTACTTC CASSPTGTGGQETQYF
. . TRBJ2-7 TRBV27 14 TGTGCCAGCAGTGATGTGAGAGGTGGTTGGGAGCAGTACTTC CASSDVRGGWEQYF
. few TRBJ1-1 TRBV20-1 14 TGCAGTGCTGCCGACAGTATTACTAACACTGAAGCTTTCTTT CSAADSITNTEAFF
TRBD2 . TRBJ2-2 TRBV2 16 TGTGCCAGCAGTGGAGCTAGCGGGAGGAACACCGGGGAGCTGTTTTTT CASSGASGRNTGELFF
. many TRBJ1-3 TRBV2 15 TGTGCCAGCAGTGAAAACAGCCATGTTGGAAACACCATATATTTT CASSENSHVGNTIYF